The present entry profiles one T cell receptor beta chain with its context. Its antigen is currently unknown. The PCR made use of 60 Vbeta and 13 Jbeta primers. Using immunoSEQ multiplex PCR, the repertoire was profiled, and TCRdb retains in-frame clones only, with some absent. The sample yields about 160,000 clones, approximately 88% seen once. The data originate from a study of cytomegalovirus exposure and HLA in healthy donors. General observations from the study: Most of the CMV-associated TCR beta chains (in a later analysis) appeared to be HLA-restricted. With later analysis, a missense DCLRE1C variant became linked to TCR beta V- and J-gene trimming.

The CDR3 runs to 12 residues. The V gene lost 6 bases and the J gene lost 7 bases, with 7 bases spanning the gap. Per germline, CDR1 MRHNA and CDR2 SNTAGT. Material: PBMCs. The receptor was derived from a woman in her twenties or thirties in good health and CMV-seronegative. The chain has TRBV6-4 and TRBJ1-6, with D possibly TRBD1 on 6 matching bases. The CDR3 DNA sequence: TGTGCCAGCAGAGGACAGAATTCACCCCTCCACTTT. It codes for CASRGQNSPLHF.